This TCR beta chain was obtained from a study of CD8 T cells in Susac syndrome. In blood CD8+ and CD4+ T cells, TCR beta underwent sequencing. An input of roughly 0.5 to 1 ug of RNA was subjected to reverse transcription using random hexamers. From the immunoSEQ multiplex PCR reads, TCRdb called clonotypes with MiXCR, one entry per CDR3 protein. The repertoire holds 300,000 or so distinct CDR3 sequences, with around 90% as singletons. The TCR comes from a human donor with multiple sclerosis. The sequenced sample was CD4+ T cells from PBMCs.

The CDR3 loop is CASSPRWGNEVYGYTF. CDR3 bases: TGCGCCAGCAGCCCTCGTTGGGGGAATGAGGTCTATGGCTACACCTTC. The chain carries TRBV4-3 and TRBJ1-2; a weak D match, TRBD1 (5 bases). Deletions cut 4 bases from V and 4 bases from J, with 19 bases between. This CDR3 spans 16 amino acids. Germline-derived CDR1 and CDR2 are LGHNA and YSLEER.